The rows below give T cell receptor beta chains drawn from one sample of a study of T cells after yellow fever vaccination. TCRdb reanalysed the 5' RACE reads using MiXCR and keeps one entry per CDR3 protein. Of 500,000 to 650,000 distinct CDR3 sequences in the sample, around 12% were seen once. Sequencing was performed on PBMCs, taken on the day of the yellow fever booster vaccination. These receptors all come from a man under 40 who received the YFV17D yellow fever vaccine. Each CDR3 is given with its conserved first and last residue.

CDR3,J,V
CASSLELARSDTQYF,TRBJ2-3,TRBV5-8
CASNRGDTEAFF,TRBJ1-1,TRBV2
CSARDRMLGWEETQYF,TRBJ2-5,TRBV20-1
CASSVPGGLPYTGELFF,TRBJ2-2,TRBV5-6
CASSLGFGNTIYF,TRBJ1-3,TRBV28
CSRRTSGIDEQFF,TRBJ2-1,TRBV20-1
CASSQDWGLAGAETQYF,TRBJ2-5,TRBV3-1
CASSFAGTSSYNEQFF,TRBJ2-1,TRBV5-1
CASSLPGGGRSGNTIYF,TRBJ1-3,TRBV3-1
CASSDRRKSSGNTIYF,TRBJ1-3,TRBV7-2
CASSPLGVTQYF,TRBJ2-3,TRBV14
CASSSPGEAHNEQFF,TRBJ2-1,TRBV6-2/TRBV6-3
CASSPLAGPISEQFF,TRBJ2-1,TRBV6-1
CASSYSTVNQPQHF,TRBJ1-5,TRBV6-5
CASSYSGSGDEQFF,TRBJ2-1,TRBV6-5
CASRSPGLAGDTQYF,TRBJ2-3,TRBV12-3/TRBV12-4
CASSLQKGTGIQYF,TRBJ2-4,TRBV13
CASSRFATGMGETQYF,TRBJ2-5,TRBV4-2
CASSSTRNEQFF,TRBJ2-1,TRBV18
CASSRGLAGDQETQYF,TRBJ2-5,TRBV18
CASSQDNGGTEAFF,TRBJ1-1,TRBV4-3
CAWSPLTYGYTF,TRBJ1-2,TRBV30
CASSLDQGRQYF,TRBJ2-7,TRBV7-2
CASSPQSTSGRAGHEQFF,TRBJ2-1,TRBV5-1
CASSLGETRTYNEQFF,TRBJ2-1,TRBV5-1
CASSLQRGGYGYTF,TRBJ1-2,TRBV7-2
CASSPGLGGNIQYF,TRBJ2-4,TRBV5-1
CASSSSIDTQYF,TRBJ2-3,TRBV5-6
CASSILAGYEQYF,TRBJ2-7,TRBV19
CASSRLAGATEQFF,TRBJ2-1,TRBV3-1